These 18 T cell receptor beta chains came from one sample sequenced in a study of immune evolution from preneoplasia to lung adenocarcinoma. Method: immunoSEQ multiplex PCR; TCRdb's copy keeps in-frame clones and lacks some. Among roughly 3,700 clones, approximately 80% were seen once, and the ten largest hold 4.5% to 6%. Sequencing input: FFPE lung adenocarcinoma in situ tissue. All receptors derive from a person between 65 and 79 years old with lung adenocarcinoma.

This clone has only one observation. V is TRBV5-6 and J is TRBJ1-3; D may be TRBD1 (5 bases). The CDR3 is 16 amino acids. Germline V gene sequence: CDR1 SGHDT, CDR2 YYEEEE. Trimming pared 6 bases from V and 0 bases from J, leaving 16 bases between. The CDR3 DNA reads TGTGCCAGCACCTGGTCTCAGGGCTTCTCTGGAAACACCATATATTTT. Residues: CASTWSQGFSGNTIYF.

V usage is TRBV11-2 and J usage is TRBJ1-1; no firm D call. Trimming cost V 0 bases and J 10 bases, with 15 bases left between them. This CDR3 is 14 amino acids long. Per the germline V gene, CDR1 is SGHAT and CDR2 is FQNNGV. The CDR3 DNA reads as TGTGCCAGCAGCTTAGAGGACCCCTTGAGTCGAGCTTTCTTT. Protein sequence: CASSLEDPLSRAFF.

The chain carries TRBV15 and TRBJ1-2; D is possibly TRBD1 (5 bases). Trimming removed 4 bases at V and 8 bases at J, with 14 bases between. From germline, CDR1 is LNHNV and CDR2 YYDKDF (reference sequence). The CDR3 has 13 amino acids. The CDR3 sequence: CATSIDSRGGYTF. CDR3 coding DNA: TGTGCCACCAGCATAGACAGCCGAGGGGGCTACACCTTC.

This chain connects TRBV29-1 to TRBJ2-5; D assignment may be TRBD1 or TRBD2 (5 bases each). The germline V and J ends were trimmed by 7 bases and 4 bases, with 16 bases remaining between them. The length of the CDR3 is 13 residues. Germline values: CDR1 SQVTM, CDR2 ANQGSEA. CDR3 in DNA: TGCAGCGCTGGGAGCAGGGTAGTAGAGACCCAGTACTTC. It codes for CSAGSRVVETQYF.

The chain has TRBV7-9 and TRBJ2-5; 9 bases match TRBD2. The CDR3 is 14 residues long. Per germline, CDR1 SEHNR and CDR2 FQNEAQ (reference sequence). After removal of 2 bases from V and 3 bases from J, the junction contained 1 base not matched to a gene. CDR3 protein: CASSLLAGKETQYF. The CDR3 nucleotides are TGTGCCAGCAGCTTACTAGCGGGAAAAGAGACCCAGTACTTC.

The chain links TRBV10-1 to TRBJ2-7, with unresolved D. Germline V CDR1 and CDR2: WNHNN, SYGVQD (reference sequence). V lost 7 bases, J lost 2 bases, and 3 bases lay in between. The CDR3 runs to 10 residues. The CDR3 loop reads CASTPYEQYF. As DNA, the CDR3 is TGCGCCAGCACCCCCTACGAGCAGTACTTC.

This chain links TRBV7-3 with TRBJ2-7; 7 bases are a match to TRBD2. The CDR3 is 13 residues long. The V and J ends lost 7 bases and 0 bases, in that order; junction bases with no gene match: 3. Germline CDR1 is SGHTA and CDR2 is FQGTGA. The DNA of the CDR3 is TGTGCCAGCACCCGGGGGGACTCCTACGAGCAGTACTTC. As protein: CASTRGDSYEQYF.

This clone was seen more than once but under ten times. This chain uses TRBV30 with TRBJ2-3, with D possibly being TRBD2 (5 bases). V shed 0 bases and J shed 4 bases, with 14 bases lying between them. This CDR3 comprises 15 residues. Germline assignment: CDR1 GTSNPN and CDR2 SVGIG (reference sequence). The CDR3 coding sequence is TGTGCCTGGAGTGTCTTAGCGCTATGGGCAGATACGCAGTATTTT. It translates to CAWSVLALWADTQYF.

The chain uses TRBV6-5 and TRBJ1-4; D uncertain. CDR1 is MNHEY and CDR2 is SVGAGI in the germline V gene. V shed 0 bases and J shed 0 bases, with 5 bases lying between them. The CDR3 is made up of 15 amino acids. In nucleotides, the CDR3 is TGTGCCAGCAGTTACTCGGGTGCAACTAATGAAAAACTGTTTTTT. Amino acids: CASSYSGATNEKLFF.

The DNA of the CDR3 is TGTGCCTGGAGTGTAAACGCTGGAAACACCATATATTTT. Protein: CAWSVNAGNTIYF. The chain combines TRBV30 with TRBJ1-3, with D unresolved. V was pared by 0 bases and J by 2 bases, with 5 bases between. The germline V gene encodes CDR1 GTSNPN and CDR2 SVGIG (reference sequence). The CDR3 totals 13 residues.

The CDR3 protein is CASSPQGGQSSGANVLTF. The CDR3 DNA is TGTGCCAGCAGCCCTCAAGGAGGACAGAGCTCTGGGGCCAACGTCCTGACTTTC. This chain links TRBV7-9 with TRBJ2-6; D might be TRBD1 (6 bases). The CDR3 is 18 amino acids. Germline CDR1 reads SEHNR; CDR2 reads FQNEAQ (reference sequence). V lost 5 bases and J lost 0, with 17 bases in between.

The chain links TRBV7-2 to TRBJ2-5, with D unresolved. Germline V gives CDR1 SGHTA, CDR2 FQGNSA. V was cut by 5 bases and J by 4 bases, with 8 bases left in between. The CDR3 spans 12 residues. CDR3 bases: TGTGCCAGCAGCGTCCTCGGAGAGACCCAGTACTTC. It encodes CASSVLGETQYF.

CDR3 in DNA: TGTGCCAGCAGCTTGGTGGGGATCGCCTACAATGAGCAGTTCTTC. It codes for CASSLVGIAYNEQFF. The chain employs TRBV5-6 and TRBJ2-1; D ambiguous. This CDR3 region has 15 residues. CDR1 is SGHDT, CDR2 YYEEEE, per germline. With 0 bases removed from V and 2 bases from J, the gap between germline ends came to 9 bases.

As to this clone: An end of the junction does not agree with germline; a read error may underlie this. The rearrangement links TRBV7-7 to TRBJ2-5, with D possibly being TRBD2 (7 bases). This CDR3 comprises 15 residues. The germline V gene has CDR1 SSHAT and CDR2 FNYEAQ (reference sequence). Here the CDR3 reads CASSLGGAGEETQYF. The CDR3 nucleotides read TGTGCTAGCAGCTTAGGGGGGGCAGGGGAAGAGACCCAGTACTTC. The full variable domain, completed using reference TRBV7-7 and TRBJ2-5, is GAGVSQSPRYKVTKRGQDVTLRCDPISSHATLYWYQQALGQGPEFLTYFNYEAQPDKSGLPSDRFSAERPEGSISTLTIQRTEQRDSAMYRCASSLGGAGEETQYFGPGTRLLVL.

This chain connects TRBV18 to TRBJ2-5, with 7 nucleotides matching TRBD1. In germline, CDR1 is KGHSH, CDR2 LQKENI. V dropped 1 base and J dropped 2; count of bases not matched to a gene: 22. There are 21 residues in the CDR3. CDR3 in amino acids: CASSPRFGDRSTGPGQETQYF. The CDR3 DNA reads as TGTGCCAGCTCACCACGGTTTGGGGATCGCTCGACAGGGCCAGGGCAAGAGACCCAGTACTTC.

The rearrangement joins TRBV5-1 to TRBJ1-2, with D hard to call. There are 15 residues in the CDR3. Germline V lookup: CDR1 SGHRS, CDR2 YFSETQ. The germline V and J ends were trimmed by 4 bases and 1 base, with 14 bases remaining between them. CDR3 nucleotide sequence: TGCGCCAGCAGCCCCCGGGGTGGGGATAACTATGGCTACACCTTC. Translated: CASSPRGGDNYGYTF.

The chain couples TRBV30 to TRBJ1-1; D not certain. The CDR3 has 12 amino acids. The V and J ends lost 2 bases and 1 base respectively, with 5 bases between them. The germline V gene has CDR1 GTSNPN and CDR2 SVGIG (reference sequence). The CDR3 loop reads CAWSYGNTEAFF. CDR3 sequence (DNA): TGTGCCTGGAGTTACGGGAACACTGAAGCTTTCTTT.

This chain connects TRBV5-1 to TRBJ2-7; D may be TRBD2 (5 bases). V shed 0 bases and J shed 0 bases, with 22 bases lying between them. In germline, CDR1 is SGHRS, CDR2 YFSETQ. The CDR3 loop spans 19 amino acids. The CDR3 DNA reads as TGCGCCAGCAGCTTGGCCAAATTGGAAGTGACGCGGGTCTCCTACGAGCAGTACTTC. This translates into CASSLAKLEVTRVSYEQYF.